The clone carrying this T cell receptor (beta chain) has a single count. One end of the junction fails to match germline, which may point to a read error. As handled by the study authors: Amplification of reference gene primers was used by the study to estimate nucleated cell counts. Sequenced by immunoSEQ multiplex PCR; TCRdb stores in-frame clones only, minus some. V and J calls and clone size are given by that table; D and trimming were obtained from the DNA. This sample has some 150,000 clones, with roughly four fifths found just once. CDR1 and CDR2 (germline): SGHRS, YFSETQ. This CDR3 is 16 amino acids long. This entry comes from a study of blood T cell repertoires in COVID-19. In the study overall: The United States, Italy and Spain supplied acute and convalescent COVID-19 samples. In each case, the material was cDNA or gDNA derived from T cells, B-cell-depleted T cells, or PBMCs.

The TCR comes from a human donor in a cohort sampled during active COVID-19. The sample comprised peripheral blood. The genes are TRBV5-1 and TRBJ2-5; 10 nucleotides match TRBD2. This CDR3 is CASSPLSGGSQGTQYF. The CDR3 bases are TGCGCCAGCAGCCCCCTTAGCGGGGGGTCCCAAGGGACCCAGTACTTC.